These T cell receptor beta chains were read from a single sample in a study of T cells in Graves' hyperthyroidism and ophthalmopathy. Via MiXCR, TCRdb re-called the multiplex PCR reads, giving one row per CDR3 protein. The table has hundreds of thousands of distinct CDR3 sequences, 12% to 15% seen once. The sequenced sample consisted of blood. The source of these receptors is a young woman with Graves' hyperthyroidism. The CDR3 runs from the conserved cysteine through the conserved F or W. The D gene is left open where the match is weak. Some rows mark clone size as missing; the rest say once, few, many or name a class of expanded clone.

cdr3_aa: CSASLPGLNNEQFF
cdr3_nt: TGCAGTGCCAGCCTCCCGGGCCTAAACAATGAGCAGTTCTTC
clone_size: many
v_call: TRBV20-1
j_call: TRBJ2-1
d_call: .

cdr3_aa: CASSEGRHSYEQYF
cdr3_nt: TGTGCTAGCAGCGAGGGGAGACATTCCTACGAGCAGTACTTC
clone_size: few
v_call: TRBV7-7
j_call: TRBJ2-7
d_call: .

cdr3_aa: CASSLSRRTEAFF
cdr3_nt: TGTGCCAGCAGCTTAAGTCGAAGAACTGAAGCTTTCTTT
clone_size: many
v_call: TRBV11-2
j_call: TRBJ1-1
d_call: .

cdr3_aa: CASTRVPGYEQYF
cdr3_nt: TGTGCCAGCACCAGGGTGCCCGGATACGAGCAGTACTTC
clone_size: .
v_call: TRBV7-9
j_call: TRBJ2-7
d_call: .

cdr3_aa: CASSQDLRLGGYNEQFF
cdr3_nt: TGTGCCAGCAGCCAAGATCTTCGGCTGGGAGGGTACAATGAGCAGTTCTTC
clone_size: few
v_call: TRBV14
j_call: TRBJ2-1
d_call: TRBD2

cdr3_aa: CASSLLGLESYEQYF
cdr3_nt: TGTGCCAGCAGCTTATTGGGGCTAGAATCCTACGAGCAGTACTTC
clone_size: many
v_call: TRBV11-2
j_call: TRBJ2-7
d_call: .

cdr3_aa: CSDWTGYGYTF
cdr3_nt: TGCAGCGATTGGACAGGTTATGGCTACACCTTC
clone_size: .
v_call: TRBV29-1
j_call: TRBJ1-2
d_call: TRBD1

cdr3_aa: CASSPRKGSTGELFF
cdr3_nt: TGTGCCAGCTCACCAAGAAAGGGGAGCACCGGGGAGCTGTTTTTT
clone_size: few
v_call: TRBV18
j_call: TRBJ2-2
d_call: .

cdr3_aa: CASSKARDTGTGELFF
cdr3_nt: TGTGCCAGTAGTAAGGCTCGGGACACCGGTACCGGGGAGCTGTTTTTT
clone_size: .
v_call: TRBV19
j_call: TRBJ2-2
d_call: .

cdr3_aa: CATEGGGYEQYF
cdr3_nt: TGTGCCACGGAAGGAGGGGGTTACGAGCAGTACTTC
clone_size: few
v_call: TRBV10-3
j_call: TRBJ2-7
d_call: .

cdr3_aa: CSAIDRDRGLRDYQPQHF
cdr3_nt: TGCAGTGCTATTGACCGGGACAGGGGGCTTAGGGATTATCAGCCCCAGCATTTT
clone_size: .
v_call: TRBV20-1
j_call: TRBJ1-5
d_call: TRBD1

cdr3_aa: CASSPFRQRGLNTEAFF
cdr3_nt: TGTGCCAGCAGCCCCTTCAGGCAGAGGGGTTTGAACACTGAAGCTTTCTTT
clone_size: many
v_call: TRBV6-2/TRBV6-3
j_call: TRBJ1-1
d_call: .

cdr3_aa: CSVLDRFGSNQPQHF
cdr3_nt: TGCAGTGTCCTAGACAGGTTCGGGAGCAATCAGCCCCAGCATTTT
clone_size: .
v_call: TRBV20-1
j_call: TRBJ1-5
d_call: .

cdr3_aa: CASSLSRDHEQYF
cdr3_nt: TGTGCCAGCAGCTTGTCCAGGGACCACGAGCAGTACTTC
clone_size: few
v_call: TRBV5-5
j_call: TRBJ2-7
d_call: .

cdr3_aa: CASSQERGSYEQYF
cdr3_nt: TGTGCCAGCAGTCAAGAGAGAGGCTCCTACGAGCAGTACTTC
clone_size: many
v_call: TRBV4-1
j_call: TRBJ2-7
d_call: .

cdr3_aa: CASFTWTNTGELFF
cdr3_nt: TGTGCCAGCTTTACATGGACCAACACCGGGGAGCTGTTTTTT
clone_size: once
v_call: TRBV18
j_call: TRBJ2-2
d_call: .

cdr3_aa: CASSYSKGLRPYGYTF
cdr3_nt: TGTGCCAGCAGTTACTCGAAAGGACTTCGCCCCTATGGCTACACCTTC
clone_size: .
v_call: TRBV6-5
j_call: TRBJ1-2
d_call: .

cdr3_aa: CASSLTTASGRSNTGELFF
cdr3_nt: TGTGCCAGCAGCTTAACAACGGCTAGCGGGAGGTCGAACACCGGGGAGCTGTTTTTT
clone_size: few
v_call: TRBV7-3
j_call: TRBJ2-2
d_call: TRBD2

cdr3_aa: CASSYGALNTEAFF
cdr3_nt: TGTGCCAGCAGTTACGGGGCTTTGAACACTGAAGCTTTCTTT
clone_size: .
v_call: TRBV27
j_call: TRBJ1-1
d_call: .

cdr3_aa: CSASGRDNEQFF
cdr3_nt: TGCAGTGCTAGCGGGAGGGACAATGAGCAGTTCTTC
clone_size: many
v_call: TRBV20-1
j_call: TRBJ2-1
d_call: TRBD2

cdr3_aa: CASSLAGGLLGETQYF
cdr3_nt: TGTGCCAGCAGCTTAGCTGGGGGGCTCTTGGGGGAGACCCAGTACTTC
clone_size: many
v_call: TRBV7-2
j_call: TRBJ2-5
d_call: .

cdr3_aa: CATSDSRDRYQPQHF
cdr3_nt: TGTGCCACCAGTGATTCCCGGGACAGATATCAGCCCCAGCATTTT
clone_size: .
v_call: TRBV24-1
j_call: TRBJ1-5
d_call: TRBD1

cdr3_aa: CASSHRLRGDTGELFF
cdr3_nt: TGTGCCAGCAGCCACCGCTTGAGGGGGGACACCGGGGAGCTGTTTTTT
clone_size: .
v_call: TRBV3-1
j_call: TRBJ2-2
d_call: .

cdr3_aa: CASSEEGLQETQYF
cdr3_nt: TGTGCCAGCAGTGAGGAGGGGCTTCAAGAGACCCAGTACTTC
clone_size: many
v_call: TRBV2
j_call: TRBJ2-5
d_call: .

cdr3_aa: CASSLVPTSGSPRRTQYF
cdr3_nt: TGTGCCAGCAGCTTAGTCCCGACTAGCGGGAGCCCCCGTCGGACCCAGTACTTC
clone_size: .
v_call: TRBV11-2
j_call: TRBJ2-5
d_call: TRBD2

cdr3_aa: CASSYSNPRHYEQYF
cdr3_nt: TGTGCCAGCAGTTACTCGAATCCCAGACACTACGAGCAGTACTTC
clone_size: few
v_call: TRBV6-5
j_call: TRBJ2-7
d_call: .

cdr3_aa: CASSPKWGNIQYF
cdr3_nt: TGTGCCAGCAGCCCCAAGTGGGGAAACATTCAGTACTTC
clone_size: many
v_call: TRBV7-3
j_call: TRBJ2-4
d_call: .

cdr3_aa: CASSTGLRNEQFF
cdr3_nt: TGTGCCAGCAGTACAGGACTACGCAATGAGCAGTTCTTC
clone_size: many
v_call: TRBV6-2/TRBV6-3
j_call: TRBJ2-1
d_call: .

cdr3_aa: CASSLDPTDGQPQHF
cdr3_nt: TGCGCCAGCAGCCTAGACCCCACGGACGGTCAGCCCCAGCATTTT
clone_size: many
v_call: TRBV4-1
j_call: TRBJ1-5
d_call: .

cdr3_aa: CASSAYRGGNSFF
cdr3_nt: TGTGCCAGCAGCGCATATCGTGGGGGGAATTCTTTCTTT
clone_size: .
v_call: TRBV7-2
j_call: TRBJ1-1
d_call: .

cdr3_aa: CATSGPFPTSGELDTQYF
cdr3_nt: TGTGCCACCAGCGGCCCTTTTCCGACTAGCGGGGAGTTAGATACGCAGTATTTT
clone_size: many
v_call: TRBV15
j_call: TRBJ2-3
d_call: TRBD2

cdr3_aa: CAIRPGGGNTIYF
cdr3_nt: TGTGCCATCAGGCCAGGGGGTGGAAACACCATATATTTT
clone_size: .
v_call: TRBV10-3
j_call: TRBJ1-3
d_call: TRBD1

cdr3_aa: CASSLFTSYEQYF
cdr3_nt: TGTGCCAGCAGTTTATTTACTAGCTACGAGCAGTACTTC
clone_size: many
v_call: TRBV28
j_call: TRBJ2-7
d_call: .

cdr3_aa: CSARGAGESTNEKLFF
cdr3_nt: TGCAGTGCTAGAGGCGCCGGGGAGTCAACTAATGAAAAACTGTTTTTT
clone_size: .
v_call: TRBV20-1
j_call: TRBJ1-4
d_call: .

cdr3_aa: CASRATGTTYEQYF
cdr3_nt: TGTGCCAGCAGGGCCACAGGGACTACCTACGAGCAGTACTTC
clone_size: many
v_call: TRBV28
j_call: TRBJ2-7
d_call: .

cdr3_aa: CASRRRETEKLFF
cdr3_nt: TGTGCCAGCAGGAGAAGGGAGACCGAAAAACTGTTTTTT
clone_size: many
v_call: TRBV2
j_call: TRBJ1-4
d_call: .

cdr3_aa: CASSGGQGVWYEQYF
cdr3_nt: TGTGCCAGCAGCGGGGGACAGGGGGTGTGGTACGAGCAGTACTTC
clone_size: many
v_call: TRBV7-3
j_call: TRBJ2-7
d_call: TRBD1

cdr3_aa: CASSLETGASGYTF
cdr3_nt: TGTGCCAGCAGCTTGGAGACAGGGGCGAGCGGCTACACCTTC
clone_size: many
v_call: TRBV5-4
j_call: TRBJ1-2
d_call: TRBD1

cdr3_aa: CASSLSGGPRDEQFF
cdr3_nt: TGTGCCAGCAGTTTATCGGGAGGGCCCCGCGATGAGCAGTTCTTC
clone_size: .
v_call: TRBV27
j_call: TRBJ2-1
d_call: TRBD2

cdr3_aa: CASSSLAGLTDTQYF
cdr3_nt: TGTGCCAGCAGCTCCTTAGCGGGCCTGACAGATACGCAGTATTTT
clone_size: many
v_call: TRBV7-2
j_call: TRBJ2-3
d_call: TRBD2

cdr3_aa: CASSSLRELGEQFF
cdr3_nt: TGTGCCAGCAGTTCCCTCAGGGAATTAGGTGAGCAGTTCTTC
clone_size: few
v_call: TRBV28
j_call: TRBJ2-1
d_call: .

cdr3_aa: CASKGTVNTGELFF
cdr3_nt: TGTGCCAGCAAAGGGACAGTGAACACCGGGGAGCTGTTTTTT
clone_size: many
v_call: TRBV2
j_call: TRBJ2-2
d_call: TRBD1

cdr3_aa: CASNLGQAFYNEQFF
cdr3_nt: TGTGCCAGCAACCTCGGGCAGGCCTTCTACAATGAGCAGTTCTTC
clone_size: .
v_call: TRBV12-3/TRBV12-4
j_call: TRBJ2-1
d_call: .

cdr3_aa: CASSTYRVLDRNQPQHF
cdr3_nt: TGTGCCAGCAGCACTTACAGGGTTCTAGATAGGAATCAGCCCCAGCATTTT
clone_size: many
v_call: TRBV7-8
j_call: TRBJ1-5
d_call: .

cdr3_aa: CASSLEVRGYTF
cdr3_nt: TGTGCCAGCAGCTTAGAGGTCAGAGGCTACACCTTC
clone_size: few
v_call: TRBV7-9
j_call: TRBJ1-2
d_call: .

cdr3_aa: CASSLVGGLANYEQYF
cdr3_nt: TGTGCCAGCAGTTTAGTAGGGGGACTAGCGAATTACGAGCAGTACTTC
clone_size: many
v_call: TRBV12-3/TRBV12-4
j_call: TRBJ2-7
d_call: TRBD2

cdr3_aa: CASSLVGGLREKLFF
cdr3_nt: TGTGCCAGCAGCTTAGTGGGGGGTTTGAGGGAAAAACTGTTTTTT
clone_size: few
v_call: TRBV7-2
j_call: TRBJ1-4
d_call: .

cdr3_aa: CASSPRQAMNTEAFF
cdr3_nt: TGTGCCAGCAGTCCGCGACAGGCCATGAACACTGAAGCTTTCTTT
clone_size: many
v_call: TRBV12-3/TRBV12-4
j_call: TRBJ1-1
d_call: .

cdr3_aa: CASSSGDRAHAFF
cdr3_nt: TGTGCCAGCAGCTCAGGGGACAGGGCCCATGCTTTCTTT
clone_size: many
v_call: TRBV7-3
j_call: TRBJ1-1
d_call: TRBD1

cdr3_aa: CATSRDPASDSPLHF
cdr3_nt: TGTGCCACCAGCAGAGACCCCGCTAGCGATTCACCCCTCCACTTT
clone_size: many
v_call: TRBV15
j_call: TRBJ1-6
d_call: .

cdr3_aa: CASKGQGENQPQHF
cdr3_nt: TGTGCCAGCAAAGGACAGGGAGAAAATCAGCCCCAGCATTTT
clone_size: few
v_call: TRBV11-3
j_call: TRBJ1-5
d_call: TRBD1